This T cell receptor (beta chain) was observed in a study of response to subunit inactivated influenza vaccine. From germline, CDR1 is SGDLS and CDR2 YYNGEE. The CDR3 sequence is 14 residues long. Trimming took off 0 bases at V and 3 bases at J, with 10 bases between the two ends. MiXCR, applied by TCRdb to the RT-PCR reads, yields one record per CDR3 protein. The data contain 500,000 to 550,000 distinct CDR3 sequences, approximately 6.9% of them singletons. Study-wide findings and caveats: Every seasonal influenza vaccination brings in few new T cells, the authors suggested.

This clonotype has a count of ten or more. Its target is unknown. The source is a man aged 50 to 69 who received an inactivated influenza vaccine. This sequence joins TRBV9 and TRBJ2-7; possibly TRBD2 for D (5 bases). The specimen comprised PBMCs from blood, sampled around 25 months after vaccination. The CDR3 DNA is TGTGCCAGCAGCGTAGGCGGGTTACTCTACGAGCAGTACTTC. The encoded protein is CASSVGGLLYEQYF.